This T cell receptor beta chain was observed in a study of blood T cell repertoires in COVID-19. About the study: T cells, B-cell-depleted T cells, or PBMCs provided the cDNA or gDNA that served as material.

In the original workflow: Amplified reference gene primers provided the basis for estimating nucleated cell counts. Profiled with immunoSEQ multiplex PCR; TCRdb holds only in-frame clones, not every one. The D gene and trimming were derived from the DNA, and the V and J assignments and clone size from that table. The sample records approximately 160,000 clones, roughly 87% being singletons. In terms of age and location, participants ranged from about 18 to 95 years and lived in about 25 US areas. Sequences were obtained from PBMCs or T cells enriched from blood (not recorded which). The sequence was collected from a woman aged 50 to 60 who had recovered from COVID-19.

The CDR3 spells CASSTGGNYGYTF. As DNA, the CDR3 is TGTGCCAGTAGTACCGGGGGGAACTATGGCTACACCTTC. The chain has TRBV19 and TRBJ1-2, with D perhaps TRBD1 (5 bases). Deletions cut 4 bases from V and 2 bases from J, with 8 bases between. Germline-derived CDR1 and CDR2 are LNHDA and SQIVND (reference sequence). The CDR3 contains 13 residues.